This is a list of T cell receptor beta chains from one sample in a study of identical twins. TCRdb reprocessed the 5' RACE reads with MiXCR, giving one entry per CDR3 protein. The sample shows some 200,000 distinct CDR3 sequences, under 10% of them seen only once. Separately, the same data were catalogued under a study of yellow fever vaccine responses in identical twins.

Sequencing input: memory (CD45RO+) T cells sorted from blood. These receptors were collected from a woman aged 18-29 years in good health. Both conserved end residues are part of each CDR3. Each record gives: D gene, V gene, clone size, J gene, CDR3 protein, CDR3 DNA. The D gene is left open where the match is weak. The size field is filled for only some rows; it gives once, few, many or a size class.

d_call: TRBD1; v_call: TRBV5-1; clone_size: many; j_call: TRBJ2-7; cdr3_aa: CASSLLGTASYEQYF; cdr3_nt: TGCGCCAGCAGCTTGTTGGGGACAGCTTCCTACGAGCAGTACTTC
d_call: -; v_call: TRBV12-3/TRBV12-4; clone_size: many; j_call: TRBJ2-1; cdr3_aa: CASSLAGTPEQFF; cdr3_nt: TGTGCCAGCAGTTTAGCGGGGACCCCCGAGCAGTTCTTC
d_call: -; v_call: TRBV12-3/TRBV12-4; clone_size: many; j_call: TRBJ1-2; cdr3_aa: CASSLGAGYTF; cdr3_nt: TGTGCCAGCAGTTTAGGGGCCGGCTACACCTTC
d_call: -; v_call: TRBV6-2/TRBV6-3; clone_size: many; j_call: TRBJ2-5; cdr3_aa: CASSYSEAPQETQYF; cdr3_nt: TGTGCCAGCAGTTACTCGGAAGCGCCACAAGAGACCCAGTACTTC
d_call: -; v_call: TRBV6-2/TRBV6-3; clone_size: -; j_call: TRBJ1-1; cdr3_aa: CASSRKSTEAFF; cdr3_nt: TGTGCCAGCAGTCGGAAAAGCACTGAAGCTTTCTTT
d_call: TRBD1; v_call: TRBV20-1; clone_size: many; j_call: TRBJ1-2; cdr3_aa: CSARDRTGLTWGYTF; cdr3_nt: TGCAGTGCTAGAGATCGGACAGGGTTGACTTGGGGCTACACCTTC
d_call: -; v_call: TRBV7-8; clone_size: -; j_call: TRBJ2-7; cdr3_aa: CASSLAGIYEQYF; cdr3_nt: TGTGCCAGCAGCTTAGCTGGGATCTACGAGCAGTACTTC
d_call: -; v_call: TRBV15; clone_size: few; j_call: TRBJ2-2; cdr3_aa: CATSRGGTGRNTGELFF; cdr3_nt: TGTGCCACCAGCAGAGGGGGAACAGGGAGGAACACCGGGGAGCTGTTTTTT
d_call: -; v_call: TRBV30; clone_size: -; j_call: TRBJ2-1; cdr3_aa: CAWGGGIGTDEQFF; cdr3_nt: TGTGCCTGGGGGGGGGGCATAGGGACCGATGAGCAGTTCTTC
d_call: -; v_call: TRBV7-9; clone_size: -; j_call: TRBJ2-1; cdr3_aa: CASSSEYNEQFF; cdr3_nt: TGTGCCAGCAGCTCGGAGTACAATGAGCAGTTCTTC
d_call: -; v_call: TRBV10-1; clone_size: many; j_call: TRBJ2-2; cdr3_aa: CASSESRINTGELFF; cdr3_nt: TGCGCCAGCAGTGAGTCGCGGATCAACACCGGGGAGCTGTTTTTT
d_call: TRBD2; v_call: TRBV10-3; clone_size: many; j_call: TRBJ2-3; cdr3_aa: CAIEKGLESDTQYF; cdr3_nt: TGTGCCATCGAAAAGGGACTAGAGAGTGATACGCAGTATTTT
d_call: TRBD2; v_call: TRBV29-1; clone_size: many; j_call: TRBJ2-7; cdr3_aa: CSVRAGLAASYEQYF; cdr3_nt: TGCAGCGTTCGCGCTGGACTAGCGGCCTCCTACGAGCAGTACTTC
d_call: -; v_call: TRBV7-9; clone_size: many; j_call: TRBJ2-7; cdr3_aa: CASSLGTTQYF; cdr3_nt: TGTGCCAGCAGCTTAGGGACTACTCAGTACTTC
d_call: -; v_call: TRBV20-1; clone_size: few; j_call: TRBJ2-7; cdr3_aa: CSARFSYEQYF; cdr3_nt: TGCAGTGCTAGGTTTTCCTACGAGCAGTACTTC
d_call: -; v_call: TRBV12-3/TRBV12-4; clone_size: many; j_call: TRBJ2-1; cdr3_aa: CASSLHGGDNEQFF; cdr3_nt: TGTGCCAGCAGTTTACATGGGGGAGACAATGAGCAGTTCTTC
d_call: -; v_call: TRBV4-3; clone_size: -; j_call: TRBJ2-2; cdr3_aa: CASSQVRGRGSGELFF; cdr3_nt: TGCGCCAGCAGCCAAGTCCGGGGGCGCGGGTCCGGGGAGCTGTTTTTT
d_call: TRBD1; v_call: TRBV5-1; clone_size: many; j_call: TRBJ2-7; cdr3_aa: CASSLGIRDRVRNEQYF; cdr3_nt: TGCGCCAGCAGCTTGGGGATCCGGGACAGGGTTAGGAACGAGCAGTACTTC
d_call: TRBD1; v_call: TRBV11-2; clone_size: -; j_call: TRBJ1-1; cdr3_aa: CASSPKDRVETEAFF; cdr3_nt: TGTGCCAGCAGCCCCAAGGACAGGGTGGAAACTGAAGCTTTCTTT
d_call: -; v_call: TRBV4-1; clone_size: many; j_call: TRBJ1-4; cdr3_aa: CASSPTRTNEKLFF; cdr3_nt: TGCGCCAGCAGCCCAACTAGGACTAATGAAAAACTGTTTTTT
d_call: -; v_call: TRBV13; clone_size: -; j_call: TRBJ2-3; cdr3_aa: CASSLGLTGYPTDTQYF; cdr3_nt: TGTGCCAGCAGCTTAGGCCTAACCGGCTATCCCACAGATACGCAGTATTTT
d_call: -; v_call: TRBV4-3; clone_size: few; j_call: TRBJ2-3; cdr3_aa: CASSPSTFTDTQYF; cdr3_nt: TGCGCCAGCAGCCCTTCTACTTTCACAGATACGCAGTATTTT
d_call: -; v_call: TRBV4-1; clone_size: few; j_call: TRBJ2-7; cdr3_aa: CASSQSRGLSYEQYF; cdr3_nt: TGCGCCAGCAGCCAATCTAGGGGCCTCTCCTACGAGCAGTACTTC
d_call: TRBD1; v_call: TRBV15; clone_size: few; j_call: TRBJ1-1; cdr3_aa: CATSRGQTGGNTEAFF; cdr3_nt: TGTGCCACCAGCAGAGGCCAGACAGGGGGGAACACTGAAGCTTTCTTT
d_call: -; v_call: TRBV21-1; clone_size: few; j_call: TRBJ2-7; cdr3_aa: CASSKVEVWGYEQYF; cdr3_nt: TGTGCCAGCAGCAAAGTGGAGGTTTGGGGCTACGAGCAGTACTTC
d_call: TRBD2; v_call: TRBV12-3/TRBV12-4; clone_size: -; j_call: TRBJ2-3; cdr3_aa: CASSQRTSGSTDTQYF; cdr3_nt: TGTGCCAGCAGTCAAAGGACTAGCGGGAGTACAGATACGCAGTATTTT
d_call: TRBD2; v_call: TRBV9; clone_size: -; j_call: TRBJ2-5; cdr3_aa: CASSVSGGRRETQYF; cdr3_nt: TGTGCCAGCAGCGTTAGCGGGGGCCGTCGAGAGACCCAGTACTTC
d_call: TRBD2; v_call: TRBV5-1; clone_size: many; j_call: TRBJ2-1; cdr3_aa: CASRTGGAHEQFF; cdr3_nt: TGCGCCAGCAGAACCGGGGGGGCCCATGAGCAGTTCTTC
d_call: TRBD1; v_call: TRBV7-9; clone_size: many; j_call: TRBJ2-7; cdr3_aa: CASSFPGRQGFYEQYF; cdr3_nt: TGTGCCAGCAGCTTCCCGGGACGACAGGGTTTCTACGAGCAGTACTTC
d_call: TRBD2; v_call: TRBV5-1; clone_size: many; j_call: TRBJ2-2; cdr3_aa: CASSLTLTSGTTKGAGELFF; cdr3_nt: TGCGCCAGCAGCTTGACTCTGACTAGCGGGACGACTAAGGGTGCCGGGGAGCTGTTTTTT
d_call: -; v_call: TRBV2; clone_size: -; j_call: TRBJ1-2; cdr3_aa: CASSDGRGLKGYTF; cdr3_nt: TGTGCCAGCAGTGATGGCAGGGGCCTAAAGGGCTACACCTTC
d_call: -; v_call: TRBV3-1; clone_size: many; j_call: TRBJ2-1; cdr3_aa: CASRLGTYNEQFF; cdr3_nt: TGTGCCAGCAGGTTAGGAACCTACAATGAGCAGTTCTTC
d_call: -; v_call: TRBV20-1; clone_size: many; j_call: TRBJ1-1; cdr3_aa: CSARSGGGNTEAFF; cdr3_nt: TGCAGTGCTAGATCGGGGGGCGGGAACACTGAAGCTTTCTTT
d_call: TRBD1; v_call: TRBV12-3/TRBV12-4; clone_size: many; j_call: TRBJ2-2; cdr3_aa: CASSFLQGAGGTGELFF; cdr3_nt: TGTGCCAGCAGTTTTCTACAAGGGGCAGGGGGCACCGGGGAGCTGTTTTTT
d_call: -; v_call: TRBV5-6; clone_size: many; j_call: TRBJ1-6; cdr3_aa: CASSLGGGARNSPLHF; cdr3_nt: TGTGCCAGCAGCTTGGGTGGGGGCGCGCGGAATTCACCCCTCCACTTT
d_call: TRBD1; v_call: TRBV28; clone_size: -; j_call: TRBJ1-2; cdr3_aa: CASSRGGTVINYGYTF; cdr3_nt: TGTGCCAGCAGCCGGGGAGGGACAGTGATTAACTATGGCTACACCTTC
d_call: TRBD2; v_call: TRBV7-3; clone_size: few; j_call: TRBJ2-7; cdr3_aa: CASSLQGGFDEQYF; cdr3_nt: TGTGCCAGCAGCTTACAGGGAGGGTTTGACGAGCAGTACTTC
d_call: -; v_call: TRBV12-3/TRBV12-4; clone_size: many; j_call: TRBJ2-7; cdr3_aa: CASSLRGEQYF; cdr3_nt: TGTGCCAGCAGTTTGCGGGGCGAGCAGTACTTC
d_call: -; v_call: TRBV4-3; clone_size: many; j_call: TRBJ2-5; cdr3_aa: CASSQEGRRNQETQYF; cdr3_nt: TGCGCCAGCAGCCAAGAAGGACGGAGAAACCAAGAGACCCAGTACTTC
d_call: -; v_call: TRBV6-1; clone_size: -; j_call: TRBJ2-3; cdr3_aa: CASRMTGPSTDTQYF; cdr3_nt: TGTGCCAGCAGGATGACTGGACCTAGCACAGATACGCAGTATTTT
d_call: TRBD2; v_call: TRBV10-3; clone_size: few; j_call: TRBJ2-5; cdr3_aa: CAISEVAGQETQYF; cdr3_nt: TGTGCCATCAGTGAAGTAGCGGGACAAGAGACCCAGTACTTC
d_call: -; v_call: TRBV3-1; clone_size: many; j_call: TRBJ2-1; cdr3_aa: CASSQGRGFGQFF; cdr3_nt: TGTGCCAGCAGCCAAGGCCGTGGGTTTGGGCAGTTCTTC